These 18 T cell receptor beta chains were all obtained from the same sample, sequenced in a study of cytomegalovirus exposure and HLA in healthy donors. The primer mix had 60 Vbeta and 13 Jbeta primers. Clones were sequenced by immunoSEQ multiplex PCR, and TCRdb holds only the in-frame ones, with some missing. The table lists under 200,000 clones, approximately 88% of them singletons. The source material was PBMCs. Source of these receptors: a man aged 30-40 years in good health and CMV-seronegative.

The sample holds a few counts of this clone. The V and J genes are TRBV5-1 and TRBJ2-3; 8 bases line up with TRBD1. This CDR3 comprises 13 residues. With 2 bases clipped from V and 6 bases from J, the junction kept 2 bases outside the gene matches. Germline-derived CDR1 and CDR2 are SGHRS and YFSETQ. CDR3 nucleotides: TGCGCCAGCAGCTTACAGGGGGACGATACGCAGTATTTT. Its protein is CASSLQGDDTQYF.

This clone has only a few counts. In DNA, the CDR3 is TGTGCCAGCAGCAAGGGACAGCAGAGCAATGAGCAGTTCTTC. Translation: CASSKGQQSNEQFF. V gene TRBV11-3 combines with J gene TRBJ2-1, with 7 bases aligning to TRBD1. Germline CDR1 and CDR2: SGHNT and YENEEA. This CDR3 region has 14 residues. The V gene end was trimmed by 5 bases and the J gene end by 6 bases; junction bases not matched to a gene: 7.

This chain joins TRBV9 and TRBJ2-2, with TRBD1 matching over 9 bases. V lost 4 bases, J lost 3 bases, and 7 bases stayed unmatched. Germline values: CDR1 SGDLS, CDR2 YYNGEE. This CDR3 comprises 16 residues. The CDR3 sequence: CASSSRTGEYTGELFF. The CDR3 DNA is TGTGCCAGCAGCTCAAGGACAGGGGAGTACACCGGGGAGCTGTTTTTT.

This chain joins TRBV11-3 and TRBJ2-1, with D tentatively TRBD1 (5 bases). V was pared by 0 bases and J by 8 bases, with 5 bases between. Germline V gene data show CDR1 as SGHNT and CDR2 as YENEEA. The CDR3 length is 12 residues. In DNA form, the CDR3 reads TGTGCCAGCAGCTTAGAGGGGCATGAGCAGTTCTTC. Its translation: CASSLEGHEQFF.

The rearrangement links TRBV28 to TRBJ1-3, with a weak D call TRBD1 (6 bases). Germline-derived CDR1 and CDR2 are MDHEN and SYDVKM. V lost 6 bases, J lost 0 bases, and 21 bases lay in between. CDR3 size: 18 residues. CDR3 in amino acids: CASSYPSDRLLSGNTIYF. The CDR3 DNA follows: TGTGCCAGCAGCTACCCGTCCGACAGGTTACTCTCTGGAAACACCATATATTTT.

The chain is built from TRBV2 and TRBJ2-5; D perhaps matches TRBD2 (7 bases). The CDR3 is made up of 12 amino acids. V lost 8 bases and J 5 bases, leaving 12 bases between the germline ends. Germline V gives CDR1 SNHLY, CDR2 FYNNEI. The CDR3 sequence is CASGGAGETQYF. The CDR3 bases are TGTGCCAGCGGGGGGGCCGGGGAGACCCAGTACTTC.

This chain joins TRBV5-1 and TRBJ2-1; TRBD2 agrees at 9 bases. Germline V CDR1 and CDR2: SGHRS, YFSETQ. V was pared by 4 bases and J by 4 bases, with 6 bases of the junction left unmatched. This CDR3 is built from 15 residues. The CDR3 is CASSPGTSKYNEQFF. The CDR3 DNA reads TGCGCCAGCAGCCCCGGGACTAGCAAGTACAATGAGCAGTTCTTC.

The rearrangement uses TRBV7-2 and TRBJ2-1; the match to TRBD2 covers 8 bases. CDR1 is SGHTA, CDR2 FQGNSA, per germline. After removal of 5 bases from V and 13 bases from J, the junction contained 7 bases not matched to a gene. CDR3 length: 12 amino acids. The CDR3 region has the DNA TGTGCCAGCAGCACCGGGACTAGATCTCAGTTCTTC. Amino acid sequence: CASSTGTRSQFF.

In DNA, the CDR3 is TGTGCCAGCAGATCCGGACAGAACACTGAAGCTTTCTTT. Translation gives CASRSGQNTEAFF. The chain is built from TRBV28 and TRBJ1-1, with a possible D match to TRBD1 (5 bases). V dropped 6 bases and J dropped 1 base, with 9 bases sitting between them. Germline V CDR1 and CDR2: MDHEN, SYDVKM. The CDR3 length is 13 residues.

CDR3 amino acids: CASSPWTGAYNEQFF. The DNA of the CDR3 is TGTGCCAGCAGCCCGTGGACAGGGGCCTACAATGAGCAGTTCTTC. The chain couples TRBV6-5 to TRBJ2-1; 9 bases match TRBD1. Losses at the gene ends were 6 bases for V and 2 bases for J; bases not matched to a gene: 5. The germline gives CDR1 MNHEY, CDR2 SVGAGI. This CDR3 is built from 15 residues.

This clone is a singleton in its sample. V is TRBV6-5 and J is TRBJ2-2; unclear D gene. The V gene lost 1 base and the J gene lost 3 bases, with 6 bases spanning the gap. CDR3 length: 14 amino acids. Looked up from germline, CDR1 is MNHEY and CDR2 is SVGAGI. The CDR3 sequence: CASSYLTDTGELFF. The CDR3 DNA reads TGTGCCAGCAGTTACTTGACTGACACCGGGGAGCTGTTTTTT.

This sequence joins TRBV27 and TRBJ1-1, with 7 bases matching TRBD1. After removal of 3 bases from V and 11 bases from J, the junction contained 6 bases not matched to a gene. CDR1 is MNHEY and CDR2 is SMNVEV in the germline V gene (reference sequence). The CDR3 covers 12 residues. The CDR3 DNA reads TGTGCCAGCAGTTTGCCCACAGGGGAGGCTTTCTTT. Its translation is CASSLPTGEAFF.

The rearrangement uses TRBV7-7 and TRBJ2-2; TRBD2 aligns across 8 bases. CDR3 size: 16 residues. CDR1 and CDR2 from the germline V gene are SSHAT and FNYEAQ (reference sequence). J lost 1 base, V lost 5 bases, and 6 bases had no gene match. DNA for the CDR3: TGTGCCAGCAGCGTTAGCGGGGCACAGAACACCGGGGAGCTGTTTTTT. This sequence encodes CASSVSGAQNTGELFF.

This clone is a singleton in its sample. The chain employs TRBV4-3 and TRBJ2-7; 7 bases line up with TRBD2. V gave up 0 bases and J gave up 2 bases; unmatched junction bases: 7. Per the germline V gene, CDR1 is LGHNA and CDR2 is YSLEER. The CDR3 has 16 residues. Here the CDR3 DNA reads TGCGCCAGCAGCCAAGAGGGAGCAAGCGGGGCCTACGAGCAGTACTTC. Encoded protein: CASSQEGASGAYEQYF.

The count of this clone is one. The chain recombines TRBV7-9 with TRBJ2-3, with TRBD2 as a possible D gene (5 bases). The CDR3 length is 15 residues. V lost 4 bases to trimming and J lost 0 bases, with 11 bases between them. Germline V gene lookup returns CDR1 SEHNR and CDR2 FQNEAQ (reference sequence). In nucleotides, the CDR3 is TGTGCCAGCAGCTCCCTAGGAGGAAGCACAGATACGCAGTATTTT. This gives the protein CASSSLGGSTDTQYF.

This chain joins TRBV5-1 and TRBJ1-1; 7 bases agree with TRBD1. The CDR3 contains 17 residues. V was pared by 0 bases and J by 1 base, with 9 bases of the junction left unmatched. Germline loops: CDR1 SGHRS, CDR2 YFSETQ. Here the CDR3 reads CASSLGAGGLGNTEAFF. Here the CDR3 DNA reads TGCGCCAGCAGCTTGGGGGCAGGGGGGCTAGGGAACACTGAAGCTTTCTTT.

This chain joins TRBV9 and TRBJ1-6, with D tentatively TRBD1 (5 bases). Trimming removed 0 bases at V and 7 bases at J, with 11 bases between. The germline gives CDR1 SGDLS, CDR2 YYNGEE. This CDR3 spans 15 amino acids. The CDR3 loop reads CASSVGEGANSPLHF. CDR3 bases: TGTGCCAGCAGCGTAGGGGAAGGGGCCAATTCACCCCTCCACTTT.

This chain joins TRBV29-1 and TRBJ2-1, with a weak D call TRBD1 (6 bases). CDR1 is SQVTM, CDR2 ANQGSEA, per germline. Trimming took off 6 bases at V and 9 bases at J, with 12 bases between the two ends. The CDR3 runs 11 residues. The CDR3 DNA reads TGCAGCGTAGTCAGGGGTATTGAGCAGTTCTTC. Amino acid sequence: CSVVRGIEQFF.